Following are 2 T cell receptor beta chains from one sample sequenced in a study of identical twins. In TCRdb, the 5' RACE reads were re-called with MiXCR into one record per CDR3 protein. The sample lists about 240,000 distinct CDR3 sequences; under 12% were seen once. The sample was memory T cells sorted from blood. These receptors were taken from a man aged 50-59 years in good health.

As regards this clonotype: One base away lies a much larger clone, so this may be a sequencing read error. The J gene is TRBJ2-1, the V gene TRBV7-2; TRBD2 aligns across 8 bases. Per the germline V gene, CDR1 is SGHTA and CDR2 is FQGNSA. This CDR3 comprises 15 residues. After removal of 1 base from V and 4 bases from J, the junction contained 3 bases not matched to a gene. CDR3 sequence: CASSLGAGAYNEQFF. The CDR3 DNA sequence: TGTGCCAGCAGCTTAGGAGCGGGGGCGTACAATGAGCAGTTCTTC.

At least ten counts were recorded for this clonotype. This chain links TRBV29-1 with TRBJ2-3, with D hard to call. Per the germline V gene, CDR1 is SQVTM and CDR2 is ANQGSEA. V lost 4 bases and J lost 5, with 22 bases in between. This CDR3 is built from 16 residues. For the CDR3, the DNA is TGCAGCGTTGCGGCACAAGAAAGGAAAATCGGAGATACGCAGTATTTT. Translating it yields CSVAAQERKIGDTQYF.